This T cell receptor beta chain is from a study of blood T cell repertoires in COVID-19. Study summary: Samples of COVID-19 (acute and convalescent) were obtained from the United States, Italy and Spain. Sample material is recorded as cDNA or gDNA derived from T cells, B-cell-depleted T cells, or PBMCs.

As processed by the authors: From reference gene primer amplification, estimates of nucleated cell counts were derived. The data were produced by immunoSEQ multiplex PCR, yet TCRdb's version contains in-frame clones alone and is incomplete. V and J calls and clone size are given by that table; D and trimming were obtained from the DNA. The sample has 150,000 to 200,000 clones, approximately 86% seen once. Germline V gene lookup returns CDR1 ENHRY and CDR2 SYGVKD. This CDR3 has 14 residues. Trimming removed 5 bases at V and 0 bases at J, with 7 bases between. The origin of this receptor is a young man with acute or convalescent COVID-19. The chain recombines TRBV10-3 with TRBJ1-4, with D hard to call. Sequencing was done on a sample of peripheral blood. The CDR3 protein is CAISTGATNEKLFF. Here the CDR3 DNA reads TGTGCCATCAGTACCGGAGCAACTAATGAAAAACTGTTTTTT.